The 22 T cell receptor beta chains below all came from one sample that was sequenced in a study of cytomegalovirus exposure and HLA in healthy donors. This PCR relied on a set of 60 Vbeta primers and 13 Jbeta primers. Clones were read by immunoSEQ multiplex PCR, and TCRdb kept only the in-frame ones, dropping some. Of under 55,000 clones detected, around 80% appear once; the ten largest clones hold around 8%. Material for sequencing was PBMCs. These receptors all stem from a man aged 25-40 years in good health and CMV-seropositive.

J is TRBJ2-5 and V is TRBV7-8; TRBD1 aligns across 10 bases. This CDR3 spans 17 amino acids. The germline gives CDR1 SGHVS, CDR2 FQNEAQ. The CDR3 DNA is TGTGTTATTCACCTAAACCGGGACAGGGGTTTTTCGGAGACCCAGTACTTC. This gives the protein CVIHLNRDRGFSETQYF.

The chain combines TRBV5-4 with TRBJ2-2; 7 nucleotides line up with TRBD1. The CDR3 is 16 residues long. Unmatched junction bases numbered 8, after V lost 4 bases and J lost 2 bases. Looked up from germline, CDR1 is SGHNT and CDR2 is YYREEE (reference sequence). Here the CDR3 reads CASSLRTGKNTGELFF. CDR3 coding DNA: TGTGCCAGCAGCCTGAGGACAGGAAAAAACACCGGGGAGCTGTTTTTT.

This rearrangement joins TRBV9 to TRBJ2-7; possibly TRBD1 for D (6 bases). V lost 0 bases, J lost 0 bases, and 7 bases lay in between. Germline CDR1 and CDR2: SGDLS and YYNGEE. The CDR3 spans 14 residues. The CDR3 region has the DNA TGTGCCAGCAGCGTAGGACAGGACTCCTACGAGCAGTACTTC. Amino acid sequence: CASSVGQDSYEQYF.

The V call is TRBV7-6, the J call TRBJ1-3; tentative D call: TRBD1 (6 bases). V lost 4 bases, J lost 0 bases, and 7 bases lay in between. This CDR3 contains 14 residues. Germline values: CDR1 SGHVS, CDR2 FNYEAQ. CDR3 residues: CASSSTGSGNTIYF. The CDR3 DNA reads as TGTGCCAGCAGCTCGACAGGCTCTGGAAACACCATATATTTT.

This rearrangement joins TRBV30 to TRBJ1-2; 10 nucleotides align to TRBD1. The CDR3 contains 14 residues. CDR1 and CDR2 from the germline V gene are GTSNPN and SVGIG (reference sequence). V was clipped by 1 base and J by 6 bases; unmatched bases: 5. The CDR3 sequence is CAWSDDRGRNGYTF. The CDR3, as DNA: TGTGCCTGGAGTGACGACAGGGGGCGGAATGGCTACACCTTC.

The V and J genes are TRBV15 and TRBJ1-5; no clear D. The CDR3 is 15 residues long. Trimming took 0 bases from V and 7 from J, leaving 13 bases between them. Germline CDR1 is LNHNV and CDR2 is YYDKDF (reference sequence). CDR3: CATSRDPGSPQPQHF. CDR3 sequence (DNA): TGTGCCACCAGCAGAGATCCGGGGTCCCCACAGCCCCAGCATTTT.

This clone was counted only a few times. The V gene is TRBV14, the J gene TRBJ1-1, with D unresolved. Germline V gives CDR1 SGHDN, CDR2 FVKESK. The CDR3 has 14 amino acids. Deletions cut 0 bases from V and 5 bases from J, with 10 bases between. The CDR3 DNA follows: TGTGCCAGCAGCCAAGATAGGCGGGGAACTGAAGCTTTCTTT. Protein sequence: CASSQDRRGTEAFF.

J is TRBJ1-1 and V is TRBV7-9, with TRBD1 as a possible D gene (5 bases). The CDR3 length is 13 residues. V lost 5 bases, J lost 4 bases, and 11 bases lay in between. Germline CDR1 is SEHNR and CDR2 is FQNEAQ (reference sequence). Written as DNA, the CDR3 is TGTGCCAGCAGCCCTCAGGGCGGCACTGAAGCTTTCTTT. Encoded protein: CASSPQGGTEAFF.

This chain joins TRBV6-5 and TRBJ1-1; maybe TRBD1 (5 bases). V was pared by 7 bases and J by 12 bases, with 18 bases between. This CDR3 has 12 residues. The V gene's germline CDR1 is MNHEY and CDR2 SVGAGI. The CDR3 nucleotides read TGTGCCAGCAACCCGGGAGGGGATCTGACTTTCTTT. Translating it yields CASNPGGDLTFF.

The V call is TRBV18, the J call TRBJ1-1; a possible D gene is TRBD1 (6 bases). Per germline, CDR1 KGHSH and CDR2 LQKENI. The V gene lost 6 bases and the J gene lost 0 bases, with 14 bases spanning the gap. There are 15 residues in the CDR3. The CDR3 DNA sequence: TGTGCCAGCTCTTCGCGGGGGACACTGAACACTGAAGCTTTCTTT. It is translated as CASSSRGTLNTEAFF. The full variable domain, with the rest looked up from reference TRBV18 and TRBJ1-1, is NAGVMQNPRHLVRRRGQEARLRCSPMKGHSHVYWYRQLPEEGLKFMVYLQKENIIDESGMPKERFSAEFPKEGPSILRIQQVVRGDSAAYFCASSSRGTLNTEAFFGQGTRLTVV.

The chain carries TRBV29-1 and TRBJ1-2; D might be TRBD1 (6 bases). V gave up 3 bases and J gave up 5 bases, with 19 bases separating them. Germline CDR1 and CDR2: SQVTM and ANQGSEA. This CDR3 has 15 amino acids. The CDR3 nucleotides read TGCAGCGTTGATGGTAGGGGGGGCCTTCTGTATGGCTACACCTTC. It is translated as CSVDGRGGLLYGYTF.

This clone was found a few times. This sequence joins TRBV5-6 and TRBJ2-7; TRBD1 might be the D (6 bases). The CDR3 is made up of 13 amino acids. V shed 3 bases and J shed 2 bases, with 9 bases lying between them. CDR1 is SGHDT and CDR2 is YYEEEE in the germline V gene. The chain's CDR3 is CASSSGQTYEQYF. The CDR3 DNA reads TGTGCCAGCAGCTCCGGACAGACCTACGAGCAGTACTTC.

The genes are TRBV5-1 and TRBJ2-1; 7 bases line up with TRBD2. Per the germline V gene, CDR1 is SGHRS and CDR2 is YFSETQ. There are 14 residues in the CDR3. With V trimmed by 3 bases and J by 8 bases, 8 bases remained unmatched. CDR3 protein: CASSSGLVGHEQFF. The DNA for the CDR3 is TGCGCCAGCAGCTCCGGACTAGTCGGGCATGAGCAGTTCTTC.

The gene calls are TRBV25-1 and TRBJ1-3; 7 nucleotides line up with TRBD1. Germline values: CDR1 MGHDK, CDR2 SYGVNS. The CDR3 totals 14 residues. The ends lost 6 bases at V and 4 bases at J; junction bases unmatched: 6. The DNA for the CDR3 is TGTGCCAGCAGGCCGGGGACAGCCGGAAACACCATATATTTT. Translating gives CASRPGTAGNTIYF.

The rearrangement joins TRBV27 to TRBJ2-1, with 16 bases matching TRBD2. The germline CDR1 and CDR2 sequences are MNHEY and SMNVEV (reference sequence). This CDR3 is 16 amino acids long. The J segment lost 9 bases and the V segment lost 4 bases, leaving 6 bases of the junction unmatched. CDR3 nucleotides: TGTGCCAGCAGTTCAGGGACTAGCGGGGGGGCAGGTGAGCAGTTCTTC. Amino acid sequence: CASSSGTSGGAGEQFF.

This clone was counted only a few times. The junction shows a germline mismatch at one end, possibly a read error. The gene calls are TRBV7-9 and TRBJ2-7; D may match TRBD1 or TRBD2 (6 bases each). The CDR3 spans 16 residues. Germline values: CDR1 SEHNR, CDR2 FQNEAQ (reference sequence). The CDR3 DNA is TGTTCCAGCAGCTTAGGGGGGACTTCTAGCTCCTACGAGCAGTACTTC. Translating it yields CSSSLGGTSSSYEQYF.

The CDR3 region has the DNA TGTGCCAGCAGCTCAAATATAGGGGCTCTGATCTATGGCTACACCTTC. As protein: CASSSNIGALIYGYTF. The chain combines TRBV13 with TRBJ1-2; weak D call: TRBD1 (5 bases). The CDR3 covers 16 residues. Germline V lookup: CDR1 PRHDT, CDR2 FYEKMQ (reference sequence). With 4 bases removed from V and 4 bases from J, the gap between germline ends came to 19 bases.

CDR3 residues: CASSYSRPSGETQYF. CDR3 DNA sequence: TGTGCCAGCAGTTACTCGAGGCCTAGCGGAGAGACCCAGTACTTC. This sequence joins TRBV6-5 and TRBJ2-5; TRBD2 matches at 7 bases. Germline V CDR1 and CDR2: MNHEY, SVGAGI. V dropped 0 bases and J dropped 4; count of bases not matched to a gene: 5. The CDR3 sequence is 15 residues long.

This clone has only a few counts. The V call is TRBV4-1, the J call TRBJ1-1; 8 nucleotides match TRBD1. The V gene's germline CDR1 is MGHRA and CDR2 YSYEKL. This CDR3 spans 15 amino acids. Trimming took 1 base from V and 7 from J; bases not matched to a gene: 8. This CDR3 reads CASSQVAQGAVEAFF. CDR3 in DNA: TGCGCCAGCAGCCAAGTTGCCCAGGGGGCGGTTGAAGCTTTCTTT.

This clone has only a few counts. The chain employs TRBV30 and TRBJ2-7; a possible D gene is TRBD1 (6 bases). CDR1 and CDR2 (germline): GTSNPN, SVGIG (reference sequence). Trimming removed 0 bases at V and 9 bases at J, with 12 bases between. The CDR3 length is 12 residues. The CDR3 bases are TGTGCCTGGAGTGTAGTTGGGGGCAGGCAGTACTTC. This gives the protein CAWSVVGGRQYF.

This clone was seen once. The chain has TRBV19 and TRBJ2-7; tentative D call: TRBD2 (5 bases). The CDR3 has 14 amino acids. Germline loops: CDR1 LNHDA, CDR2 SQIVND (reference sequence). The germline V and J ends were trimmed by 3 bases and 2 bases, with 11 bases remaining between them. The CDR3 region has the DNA TGTGCCAGTAGTATCAGTGGACTCACCTACGAGCAGTACTTC. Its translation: CASSISGLTYEQYF.

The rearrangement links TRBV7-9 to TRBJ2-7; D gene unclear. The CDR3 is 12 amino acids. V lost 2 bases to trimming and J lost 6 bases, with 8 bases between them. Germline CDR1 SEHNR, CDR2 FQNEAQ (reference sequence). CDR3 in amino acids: CASSLSSFEQYF. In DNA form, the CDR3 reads TGTGCCAGCAGCTTATCCTCGTTCGAGCAGTACTTC. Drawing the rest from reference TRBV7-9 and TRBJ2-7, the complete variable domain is DTGVSQNPRHKITKRGQNVTFRCDPISEHNRLYWYRQTLGQGPEFLTYFQNEAQLEKSRLLSDRFSAERPKGSFSTLEIQRTEQGDSAMYLCASSLSSFEQYFGPGTRLTVT.